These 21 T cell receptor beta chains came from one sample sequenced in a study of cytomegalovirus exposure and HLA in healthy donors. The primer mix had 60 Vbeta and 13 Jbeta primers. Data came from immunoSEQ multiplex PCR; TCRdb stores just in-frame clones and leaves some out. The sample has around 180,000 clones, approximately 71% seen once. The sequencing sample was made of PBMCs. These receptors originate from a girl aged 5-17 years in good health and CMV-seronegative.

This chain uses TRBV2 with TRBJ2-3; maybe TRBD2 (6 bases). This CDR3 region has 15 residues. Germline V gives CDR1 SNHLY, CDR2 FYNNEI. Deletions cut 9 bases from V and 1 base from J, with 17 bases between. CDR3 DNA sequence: TGTGCCAGTATAATAGCGGCACGGGGCACAGATACGCAGTATTTT. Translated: CASIIAARGTDTQYF.

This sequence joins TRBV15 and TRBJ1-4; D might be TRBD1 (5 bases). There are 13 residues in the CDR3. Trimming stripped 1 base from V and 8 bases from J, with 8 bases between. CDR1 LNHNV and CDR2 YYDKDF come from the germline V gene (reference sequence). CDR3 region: CATSRVGGEKLFF. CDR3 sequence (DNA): TGTGCCACCAGCAGAGTGGGGGGGGAAAAACTGTTTTTT.

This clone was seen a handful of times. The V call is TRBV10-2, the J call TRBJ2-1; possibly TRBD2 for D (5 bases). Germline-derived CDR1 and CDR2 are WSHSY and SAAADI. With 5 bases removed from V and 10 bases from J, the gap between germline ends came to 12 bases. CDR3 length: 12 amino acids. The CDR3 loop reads CASSLLAEEQFF. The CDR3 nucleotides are TGCGCCAGCAGTCTGCTAGCCGAAGAGCAGTTCTTC.

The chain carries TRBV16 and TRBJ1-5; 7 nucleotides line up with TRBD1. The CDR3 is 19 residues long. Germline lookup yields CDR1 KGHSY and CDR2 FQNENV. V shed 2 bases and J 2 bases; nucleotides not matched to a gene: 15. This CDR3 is CASSQTGTVLLSGNQPQHF. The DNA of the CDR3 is TGTGCCAGCAGCCAAACCGGGACAGTTCTCCTTTCGGGCAATCAGCCCCAGCATTTT.

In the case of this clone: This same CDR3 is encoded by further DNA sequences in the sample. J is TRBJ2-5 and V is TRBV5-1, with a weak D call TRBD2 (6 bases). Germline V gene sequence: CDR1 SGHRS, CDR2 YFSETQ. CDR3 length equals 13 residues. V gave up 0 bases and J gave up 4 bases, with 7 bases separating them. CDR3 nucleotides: TGCGCCAGCAGCTTGGTGGGGGGAGAGACCCAGTACTTC. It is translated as CASSLVGGETQYF.

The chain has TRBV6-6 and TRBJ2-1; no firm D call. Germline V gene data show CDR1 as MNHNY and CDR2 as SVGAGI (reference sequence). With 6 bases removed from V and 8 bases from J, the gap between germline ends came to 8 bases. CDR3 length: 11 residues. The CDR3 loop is CASRSGDEQFF. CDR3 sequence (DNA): TGTGCCAGCAGGTCTGGAGATGAGCAGTTCTTC.

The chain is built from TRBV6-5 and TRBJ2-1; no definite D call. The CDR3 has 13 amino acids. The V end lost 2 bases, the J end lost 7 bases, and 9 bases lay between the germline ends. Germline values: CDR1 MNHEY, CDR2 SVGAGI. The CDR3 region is CASSYGITNEQFF. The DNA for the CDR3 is TGTGCCAGCAGTTACGGCATTACAAATGAGCAGTTCTTC.

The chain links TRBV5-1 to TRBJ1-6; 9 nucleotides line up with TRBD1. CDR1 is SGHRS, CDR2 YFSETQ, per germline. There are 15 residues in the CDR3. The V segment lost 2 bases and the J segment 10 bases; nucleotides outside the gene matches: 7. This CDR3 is CASSFGGTGRSPLHF. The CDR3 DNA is TGCGCCAGCAGCTTTGGGGGGACAGGGCGCTCACCCCTCCACTTT.

The DNA for the CDR3 is TGTGCCAGCAGTTGGACTAGCGGGGGGGTCCACGGCGGGGAGCTGTTTTTT. Translated: CASSWTSGGVHGGELFF. V gene TRBV28 combines with J gene TRBJ2-2; 15 bases match TRBD2. Germline lookup yields CDR1 MDHEN and CDR2 SYDVKM. CDR3 length: 17 amino acids. V lost 4 bases and J lost 7; bases outside the gene matches: 7.

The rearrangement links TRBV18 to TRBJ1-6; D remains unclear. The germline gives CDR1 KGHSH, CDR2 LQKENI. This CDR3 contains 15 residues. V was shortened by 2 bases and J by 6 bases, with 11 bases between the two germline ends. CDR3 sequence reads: CASSPIPVVNSPLHF. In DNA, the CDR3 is TGTGCCAGCTCACCAATTCCGGTAGTTAATTCACCCCTCCACTTT.

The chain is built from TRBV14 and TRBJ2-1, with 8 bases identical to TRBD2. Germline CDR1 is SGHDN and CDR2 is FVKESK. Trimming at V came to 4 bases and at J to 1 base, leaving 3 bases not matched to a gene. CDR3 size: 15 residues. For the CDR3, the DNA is TGTGCCAGCAGCCCCGGACTAGCTTCCTACAATGAGCAGTTCTTC. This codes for CASSPGLASYNEQFF. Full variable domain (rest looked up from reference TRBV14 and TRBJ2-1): EAGVTQFPSHSVIEKGQTVTLRCDPISGHDNLYWYRRVMGKEIKFLLHFVKESKQDESGMPNNRFLAERTGGTYSTLKVQPAELEDSGVYFCASSPGLASYNEQFFGPGTRLTVL.

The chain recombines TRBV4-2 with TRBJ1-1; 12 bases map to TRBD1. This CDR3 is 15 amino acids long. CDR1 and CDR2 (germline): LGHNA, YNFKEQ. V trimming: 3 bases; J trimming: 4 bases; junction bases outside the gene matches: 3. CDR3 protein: CASSQSGQGATEAFF. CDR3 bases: TGTGCCAGCAGCCAGTCGGGACAGGGGGCCACTGAAGCTTTCTTT.

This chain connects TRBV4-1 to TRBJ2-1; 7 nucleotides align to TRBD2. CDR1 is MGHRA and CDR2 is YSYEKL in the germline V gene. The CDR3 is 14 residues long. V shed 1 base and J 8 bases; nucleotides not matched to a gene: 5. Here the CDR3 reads CASSQVGRGHEQFF. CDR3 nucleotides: TGCGCCAGCAGCCAAGTAGGGAGGGGCCATGAGCAGTTCTTC.

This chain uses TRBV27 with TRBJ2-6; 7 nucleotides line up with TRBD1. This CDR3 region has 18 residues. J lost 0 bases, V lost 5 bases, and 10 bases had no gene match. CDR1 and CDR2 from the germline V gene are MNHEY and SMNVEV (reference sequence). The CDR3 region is CASSDTGQHFSGANVLTF. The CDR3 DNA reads TGTGCCAGCAGTGATACGGGACAGCACTTCTCTGGGGCCAACGTCCTGACTTTC. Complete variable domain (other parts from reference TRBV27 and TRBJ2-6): EAQVTQNPRYLITVTGKKLTVTCSQNMNHEYMSWYRQDPGLGLRQIYYSMNVEVTDKGDVPEGYKVSRKEKRNFPLILESPSPNQTSLYFCASSDTGQHFSGANVLTFGAGSRLTVL.

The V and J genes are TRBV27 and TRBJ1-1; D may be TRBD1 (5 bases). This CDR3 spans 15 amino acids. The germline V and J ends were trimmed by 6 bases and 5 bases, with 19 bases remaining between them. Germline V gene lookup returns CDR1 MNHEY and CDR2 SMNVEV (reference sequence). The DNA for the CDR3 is TGTGCCAGCAGCCTTTACTATGGGGGGGTGACTGAAGCTTTCTTT. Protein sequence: CASSLYYGGVTEAFF.

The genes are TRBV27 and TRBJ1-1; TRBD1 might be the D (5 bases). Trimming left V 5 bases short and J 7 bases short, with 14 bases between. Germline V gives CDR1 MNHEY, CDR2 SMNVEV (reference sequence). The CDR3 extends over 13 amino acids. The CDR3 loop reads CASSGWGRGEAFF. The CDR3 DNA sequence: TGTGCCAGCAGTGGGTGGGGGAGGGGTGAAGCTTTCTTT.

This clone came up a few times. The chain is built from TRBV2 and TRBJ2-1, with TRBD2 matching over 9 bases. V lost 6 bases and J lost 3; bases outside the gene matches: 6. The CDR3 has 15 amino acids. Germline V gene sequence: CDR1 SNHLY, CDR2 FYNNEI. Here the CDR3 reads CASRPSGGFYNEQFF. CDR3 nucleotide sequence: TGTGCCAGCAGACCCAGCGGGGGGTTCTACAATGAGCAGTTCTTC.

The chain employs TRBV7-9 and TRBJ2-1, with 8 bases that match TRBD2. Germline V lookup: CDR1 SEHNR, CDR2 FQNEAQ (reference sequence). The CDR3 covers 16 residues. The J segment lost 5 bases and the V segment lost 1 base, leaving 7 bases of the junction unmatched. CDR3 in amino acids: CASSLGGAGGHNEQFF. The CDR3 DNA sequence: TGTGCCAGCAGCTTAGGTGGGGCGGGGGGCCACAATGAGCAGTTCTTC.

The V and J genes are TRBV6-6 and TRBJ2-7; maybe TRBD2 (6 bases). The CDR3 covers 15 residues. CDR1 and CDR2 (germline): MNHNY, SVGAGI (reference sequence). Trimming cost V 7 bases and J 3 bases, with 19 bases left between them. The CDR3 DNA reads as TGTGCCAGCATTCAACCGGGGGAGACTAGCTACGAGCAGTACTTC. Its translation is CASIQPGETSYEQYF.

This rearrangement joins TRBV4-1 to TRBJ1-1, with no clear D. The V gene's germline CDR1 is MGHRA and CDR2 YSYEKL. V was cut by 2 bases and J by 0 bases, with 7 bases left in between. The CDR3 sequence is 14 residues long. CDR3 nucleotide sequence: TGCGCCAGCAGCCAATTAGCTATGAACACTGAAGCTTTCTTT. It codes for CASSQLAMNTEAFF.

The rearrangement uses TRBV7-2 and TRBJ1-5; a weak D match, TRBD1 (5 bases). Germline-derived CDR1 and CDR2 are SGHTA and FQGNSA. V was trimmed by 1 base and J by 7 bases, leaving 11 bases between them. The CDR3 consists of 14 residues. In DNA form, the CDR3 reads TGTGCCAGCAGCTTAGGGGAGGGGTTCCAGCCCCAGCATTTT. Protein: CASSLGEGFQPQHF.